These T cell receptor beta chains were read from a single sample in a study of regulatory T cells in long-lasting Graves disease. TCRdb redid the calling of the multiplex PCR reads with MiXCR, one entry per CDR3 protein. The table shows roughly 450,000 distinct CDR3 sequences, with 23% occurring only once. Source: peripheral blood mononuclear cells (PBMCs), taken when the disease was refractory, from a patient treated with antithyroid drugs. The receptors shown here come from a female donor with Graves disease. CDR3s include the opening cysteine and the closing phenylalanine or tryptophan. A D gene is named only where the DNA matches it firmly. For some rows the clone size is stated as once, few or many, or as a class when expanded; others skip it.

DNA: TGTGCCAGCAGCTTATCCACAGCGGGACACTATGGCTACACCTTC
CDR3: CASSLSTAGHYGYTF
D: -
J: TRBJ1-2
V: TRBV7-2
size: few

DNA: TGTGCCAGCAGCTTTACCCAGGGGGAGCTGTTTTTT
CDR3: CASSFTQGELFF
D: -
J: TRBJ2-2
V: TRBV7-2
size: -

DNA: TGTGCCACCAGTGAACACGCGGGCTATGGCTACACCTTC
CDR3: CATSEHAGYGYTF
D: -
J: TRBJ1-2
V: TRBV24-1
size: many

DNA: TGCAGCGTTGAAGGGGGGGATAGCAATCAGCCCCAGCATTTT
CDR3: CSVEGGDSNQPQHF
D: -
J: TRBJ1-5
V: TRBV29-1
size: many

DNA: TGTGCCATCAGGGACAGGGGGACTAACGAGCAGTACTTC
CDR3: CAIRDRGTNEQYF
D: TRBD1
J: TRBJ2-7
V: TRBV10-3
size: -

DNA: TGCGCCAGCAGCTTGGGCCCTGGCAGGGCGGGTTACGAGCAGTACTTC
CDR3: CASSLGPGRAGYEQYF
D: -
J: TRBJ2-7
V: TRBV5-1
size: -

DNA: TGCAGCTCCAATCAGCCCCAGCATTTT
CDR3: CSSNQPQHF
D: -
J: TRBJ1-5
V: TRBV20-1
size: few

DNA: TGTGCCAGCAGAGCTTCCGGGGCCTACACAGATACGCAGTATTTT
CDR3: CASRASGAYTDTQYF
D: -
J: TRBJ2-3
V: TRBV28
size: once

DNA: TGTGCCAGCAGTTTAACCCCCGGGGGAGGGAAATACGAGCAGTACTTC
CDR3: CASSLTPGGGKYEQYF
D: TRBD2
J: TRBJ2-7
V: TRBV27
size: few

DNA: TGTGCCAGCAGCCCCGGTACCTACGAGCAGTACTTC
CDR3: CASSPGTYEQYF
D: -
J: TRBJ2-7
V: TRBV18
size: many

DNA: TGTGCCAGCAGCTTCACGGCAGCATCCGCCAAAAACATTCAGTACTTC
CDR3: CASSFTAASAKNIQYF
D: -
J: TRBJ2-4
V: TRBV13
size: many

DNA: TGTGCCAGCAGCCCTTCGACTAGCGGGATACGCCACGAGCAGTACTTC
CDR3: CASSPSTSGIRHEQYF
D: TRBD2
J: TRBJ2-7
V: TRBV6-1
size: few

DNA: TGTGCCAGCAGTCTAGAATCCGGACTAACCTACGAGCAGTACTTC
CDR3: CASSLESGLTYEQYF
D: -
J: TRBJ2-7
V: TRBV6-1
size: few

DNA: TGTGCCAGCACAAGGTCTCGTTGGTTGTCCTCCTACGAGCAGTACTTC
CDR3: CASTRSRWLSSYEQYF
D: -
J: TRBJ2-7
V: TRBV2
size: many

DNA: TGTGCCAGCAGTTGGGACTCAGGGGTGGGTGAGCAGTTCTTC
CDR3: CASSWDSGVGEQFF
D: -
J: TRBJ2-1
V: TRBV6-5
size: -

DNA: TGTGCCAGCAGTTCGTGGACTAGCGGGAGTCGGGAAGAGACCCAGTACTTC
CDR3: CASSSWTSGSREETQYF
D: TRBD2
J: TRBJ2-5
V: TRBV6-5
size: many

DNA: TGTGCCAGCAGCCATGTAGAAGGACCAACTAATGAAAAACTGTTTTTT
CDR3: CASSHVEGPTNEKLFF
D: -
J: TRBJ1-4
V: TRBV14
size: few

DNA: TGTGCCGGGAAAATTCGGGTGGAGGGCTACACCTTC
CDR3: CAGKIRVEGYTF
D: -
J: TRBJ1-2
V: TRBV30
size: many

DNA: TGTGCCAGCAGCCCAGGGGAGGAGACCCAGTACTTC
CDR3: CASSPGEETQYF
D: -
J: TRBJ2-5
V: TRBV27
size: -

DNA: TGTGCCAGCAGTTTCATGACAGCTAACTATGGCTACACCTTC
CDR3: CASSFMTANYGYTF
D: -
J: TRBJ1-2
V: TRBV6-2/TRBV6-3
size: -

DNA: TGCGCCAGCAGCTTGGTTGGGGATAGCTCACCCCTCCACTTT
CDR3: CASSLVGDSSPLHF
D: -
J: TRBJ1-6
V: TRBV5-1
size: few

DNA: TGCAGTGCTAGAGAATGGGGATCCTACAATGAGCAGTTCTTC
CDR3: CSAREWGSYNEQFF
D: -
J: TRBJ2-1
V: TRBV20-1
size: -

DNA: TGTGCCTGGAGTTATGGTGGGGGTATCGGGGAGACCCAGTACTTC
CDR3: CAWSYGGGIGETQYF
D: -
J: TRBJ2-5
V: TRBV30
size: -

DNA: TGTGCCAGCAGCGTAGCAAGTGGCTGGGAGACCCAGTACTTC
CDR3: CASSVASGWETQYF
D: -
J: TRBJ2-5
V: TRBV9
size: -

DNA: TGTGCCAGTAGTACATACCCGGGACAGAGCTATGGCTACACCTTC
CDR3: CASSTYPGQSYGYTF
D: TRBD1
J: TRBJ1-2
V: TRBV19
size: few

DNA: TGCGCCAGCAGCTTTGGACCGCGTGGGACTAGCGGCCAAGAGACCCAGTACTTC
CDR3: CASSFGPRGTSGQETQYF
D: TRBD2
J: TRBJ2-5
V: TRBV5-1
size: -

DNA: TGCAGTGCTAGAGACTCGTCGCTACTCGGGGGGTACGAGCAGTACTTC
CDR3: CSARDSSLLGGYEQYF
D: TRBD2
J: TRBJ2-7
V: TRBV20-1
size: many

DNA: TGTGCCAGCAGTCTTAGGACAGGGGATTTCGCTGAAGCTTTCTTT
CDR3: CASSLRTGDFAEAFF
D: TRBD1
J: TRBJ1-1
V: TRBV2
size: -

DNA: TGTGCCAGCAGTGAGGCGGGAGCCCTTACCTACGAGCAGTACTTC
CDR3: CASSEAGALTYEQYF
D: TRBD2
J: TRBJ2-7
V: TRBV2
size: -

DNA: TGCGCCAGCAGCTTGGCCCCCGGGGACCCAGTCTTT
CDR3: CASSLAPGDPVF
D: -
J: TRBJ1-1
V: TRBV5-1
size: few

DNA: TGTGCCAGCAGCACGACCGGGGACAGGGGGATCTATGGCTACACCTTC
CDR3: CASSTTGDRGIYGYTF
D: TRBD1
J: TRBJ1-2
V: TRBV28
size: many

DNA: TGTGCCAGCAGCTCAACTAGCGGTCTTCGGGAGACCCAGTACTTC
CDR3: CASSSTSGLRETQYF
D: TRBD2
J: TRBJ2-5
V: TRBV11-2
size: many

DNA: TGTGCCAGCAGAGAAACCGGGACAGGGGCCACTGAAGCTTTCTTT
CDR3: CASRETGTGATEAFF
D: TRBD1
J: TRBJ1-1
V: TRBV2
size: many

DNA: TGTGCCAGCAGAAGAGGGACCTACACTGAAGCTTTCTTT
CDR3: CASRRGTYTEAFF
D: -
J: TRBJ1-1
V: TRBV28
size: -

DNA: TGTGCCAGCAGTGACCTCCGATATGAGACCGGGGAGCTGTTTTTT
CDR3: CASSDLRYETGELFF
D: -
J: TRBJ2-2
V: TRBV6-1
size: few

DNA: TGTGCCAGCAGTGAAGCGCGAACTAGCTACGAGCAGTACTTC
CDR3: CASSEARTSYEQYF
D: -
J: TRBJ2-7
V: TRBV2
size: many

DNA: TGCAGTGCGAGGTCACATGGCTACACCTTC
CDR3: CSARSHGYTF
D: -
J: TRBJ1-2
V: TRBV20-1
size: many

DNA: TGTGCCAGCAGAGACGACAACTCCTACGAGCAGTACTTC
CDR3: CASRDDNSYEQYF
D: -
J: TRBJ2-7
V: TRBV2
size: many

DNA: TGCAGCGCAAAGCGGCTAGCTGAGACCGGGGAGCTGTTTTTT
CDR3: CSAKRLAETGELFF
D: -
J: TRBJ2-2
V: TRBV29-1
size: -

DNA: TGTGCCAGCAGCCAGGCGACCTACGAGCAGTACTTC
CDR3: CASSQATYEQYF
D: -
J: TRBJ2-7
V: TRBV3-1
size: many

DNA: TGTGCCAGCAGGGGGGGGATCCTCGCCCAGCCCCAGCATTTT
CDR3: CASRGGILAQPQHF
D: -
J: TRBJ1-5
V: TRBV28
size: -

DNA: TGTGCCAGCACCCGATCGACAGTGATGAGCACTGAAGCTTTCTTT
CDR3: CASTRSTVMSTEAFF
D: -
J: TRBJ1-1
V: TRBV6-1
size: -

DNA: TGTGCCAGCTCACCGGGCCCCCTTGTCCCCCAGCATTTT
CDR3: CASSPGPLVPQHF
D: -
J: TRBJ1-5
V: TRBV18
size: -

DNA: TGCAGCGTTCGAGTGACAGGGGGTTACGACGAGCAGTACTTC
CDR3: CSVRVTGGYDEQYF
D: TRBD1
J: TRBJ2-7
V: TRBV29-1
size: -

DNA: TGTGCCAGCAGTTGGAGGGAGAATTCACCCCTCCACTTT
CDR3: CASSWRENSPLHF
D: -
J: TRBJ1-6
V: TRBV12-3/TRBV12-4
size: many

DNA: TGTGCCACCAGCAGAGAGAAACAGAGTAGAGAAAAACTGTTTTTT
CDR3: CATSREKQSREKLFF
D: -
J: TRBJ1-4
V: TRBV15
size: -

DNA: TGCAGCGTTGTTGACAAGGGAAACACCATATATTTT
CDR3: CSVVDKGNTIYF
D: -
J: TRBJ1-3
V: TRBV29-1
size: -

DNA: TGTGCCAGCAGCTTCAGGACAGGGGGGGACTTGAACACTGAAGCTTTCTTT
CDR3: CASSFRTGGDLNTEAFF
D: TRBD1
J: TRBJ1-1
V: TRBV7-2
size: few

DNA: TGTGCCAGCAGGTACAGGGGGAGTTCCGGAGAGACCCAGTACTTC
CDR3: CASRYRGSSGETQYF
D: TRBD1
J: TRBJ2-5
V: TRBV6-5
size: -

DNA: TGTGCCAGCAGATTTGGACAGGGGGGGTCCTACGAGCAGTACTTC
CDR3: CASRFGQGGSYEQYF
D: TRBD1
J: TRBJ2-7
V: TRBV28
size: many

DNA: TGTGCCAGCAGCTTAGTCGGCGGGAGCAGGTCCTACGAGCAGTACTTC
CDR3: CASSLVGGSRSYEQYF
D: TRBD2
J: TRBJ2-7
V: TRBV11-2
size: many